This T cell receptor beta chain was recorded in a study of CD8 T cells in Susac syndrome. RNA amounts of about 0.5 to 1 ug underwent reverse transcription with random hexamers. With immunoSEQ multiplex PCR, TCR beta CDR3 was amplified across 54 Vbeta and 13 Jbeta. Via MiXCR, TCRdb re-called the immunoSEQ multiplex PCR reads, giving one row per CDR3 protein. The sample records 200,000 or so distinct CDR3 sequences, approximately 94% being singletons. V was pared by 0 bases and J by 0 bases, with 6 bases between. The germline gives CDR1 GTSNPN, CDR2 SVGIG (reference sequence). The CDR3 sequence is 14 residues long. Study results and caveats: CD4+ T cell repertoires in Susac syndrome lacked clonal expansion.

This clonotype was observed a handful of times. Its matching antigen is unknown. Fulfillment of recently defined diagnostic criteria for definite or probable disease was shown by the patients with Susac syndrome. The sequenced sample was CD4+ T cells from PBMCs. The J gene is TRBJ1-3, the V gene TRBV30, with D tentatively TRBD1 (5 bases). This clonotype originated in a human donor with Susac syndrome. The chain's CDR3 is CAWSVGGSGNTIYF. CDR3 DNA: TGTGCCTGGAGTGTTGGGGGCTCTGGAAACACCATATATTTT.